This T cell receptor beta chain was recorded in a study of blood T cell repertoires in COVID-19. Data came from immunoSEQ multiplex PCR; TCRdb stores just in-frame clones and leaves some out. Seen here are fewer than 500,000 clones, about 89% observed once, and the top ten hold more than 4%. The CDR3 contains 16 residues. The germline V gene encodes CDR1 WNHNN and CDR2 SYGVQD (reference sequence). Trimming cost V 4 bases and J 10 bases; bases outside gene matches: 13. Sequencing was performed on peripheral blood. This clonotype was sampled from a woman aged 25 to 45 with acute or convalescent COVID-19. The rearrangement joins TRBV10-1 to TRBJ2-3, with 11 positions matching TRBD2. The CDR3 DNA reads TGCGCCAGCAGTGTGCCCTTAGCGGGGGGGCCTCCCCCGCAGTATTTT. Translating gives CASSVPLAGGPPPQYF.